The source of this T cell receptor (beta chain) is a study of blood T cell repertoires in COVID-19. About the research overall: Whether acute or convalescent, the COVID-19 samples came from the United States, Italy and Spain. PBMCs, B-cell-depleted T cells, or T cells provided the cDNA or gDNA that made up the material.

The germline CDR1 and CDR2 sequences are LNHDA and SQIVND (reference sequence). Trimming pared 2 bases from V and 8 bases from J, leaving 7 bases between. This CDR3 has 12 residues. As handled by the study authors: Estimates of nucleated cell counts were drawn from the amplification of reference gene primers. Sequencing used immunoSEQ multiplex PCR; TCRdb keeps in-frame clones, though not all of them. V and J calls and clone size are those listed in that table; D and trimming were worked out from the DNA. The sample lists 200,000 to 250,000 clones, roughly 82% seen once, with around 1.5% in the top ten.

This clonotype was obtained from a middle-aged woman who had recovered from COVID-19. The J gene is TRBJ1-5, the V gene TRBV19, with D uncertain. Sequencing input: peripheral blood. The CDR3 DNA reads as TGTGCCAGTAGTATACCCCAAAAGCCCCAGCATTTT. This translates into CASSIPQKPQHF. Drawing the rest from reference TRBV19 and TRBJ1-5, the complete variable domain is DGGITQSPKYLFRKEGQNVTLSCEQNLNHDAMYWYRQDPGQGLRLIYYSQIVNDFQKGDIAEGYSVSREKKESFPLTVTSAQKNPTAFYLCASSIPQKPQHFGDGTRLSIL.